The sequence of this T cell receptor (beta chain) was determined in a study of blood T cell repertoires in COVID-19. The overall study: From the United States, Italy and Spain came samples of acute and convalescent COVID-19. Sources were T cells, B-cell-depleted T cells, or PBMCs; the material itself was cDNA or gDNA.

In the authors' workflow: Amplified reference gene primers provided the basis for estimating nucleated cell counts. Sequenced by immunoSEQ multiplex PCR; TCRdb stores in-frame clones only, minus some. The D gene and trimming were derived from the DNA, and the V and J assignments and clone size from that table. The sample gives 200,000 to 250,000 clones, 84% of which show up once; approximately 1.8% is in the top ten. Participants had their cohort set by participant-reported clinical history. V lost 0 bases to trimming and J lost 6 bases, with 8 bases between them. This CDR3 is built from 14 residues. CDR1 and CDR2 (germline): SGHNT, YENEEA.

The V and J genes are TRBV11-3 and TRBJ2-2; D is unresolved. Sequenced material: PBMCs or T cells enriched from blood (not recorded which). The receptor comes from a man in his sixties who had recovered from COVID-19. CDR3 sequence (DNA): TGTGCCAGCAGCTTAGATCGCGGCTCCGGGGAGCTGTTTTTT. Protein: CASSLDRGSGELFF. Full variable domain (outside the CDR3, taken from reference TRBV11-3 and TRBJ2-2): EAGVVQSPRYKIIEKKQPVAFWCNPISGHNTLYWYLQNLGQGPELLIRYENEEAVDDSQLPKDRFSAERLKGVDSTLKIQPAELGDSAVYLCASSLDRGSGELFFGEGSRLTVL.